This T cell receptor beta chain was retrieved from a study of T-cell memory formation after mild COVID-19. Trimming cost V 4 bases and J 8 bases, with 17 bases left between them. The germline V gene has CDR1 SGHVS and CDR2 FNYEAQ. This CDR3 contains 15 residues. Sample barcodes and UMIs were carried by the TCR alpha and TCR beta cDNA libraries that 5'RACE generated with constant-segment primers. TCRdb passed the 5' RACE reads through MiXCR, listing each CDR3 protein once. Here the sample spans hundreds of thousands of distinct CDR3 sequences, 8.2% being singletons. Broader study findings: Clones contracting over day 15 to 85 were CD4/CD8 balanced, with later expanders leaning CD4+. Shrinking CD4+ clones were chiefly CM and EM; CD8+ ones were chiefly EMRA. Detection of some responders pre-infection suggested pre-existing cross-reactive memory T cells participated.

A remark on this clonotype: No antigen is known for it.

The chain has TRBV7-6 and TRBJ2-2; TRBD2 is a possible D gene (6 bases). This sequence originates from a man aged 18 to 30 who had mild COVID-19 (a few samples of this study predate the infection). Cell type and time point are not known. The sample was PBMCs or a T cell subset sorted from them (not recorded which). In DNA, the CDR3 is TGTGCCAGCAGCTCCGGGACTGGTCGCTTAGGGGAGCTGTTTTTT. Its protein product is CASSSGTGRLGELFF.